The 8 T cell receptor beta chains presented below share a single source sample, sequenced in a study of tumor and adjacent non-tumor tissue in lung cancer. This sample's RNA came from whole unsorted tissue. A modified ARM-PCR protocol with three rounds of nested PCR amplified TCRbeta. TCRdb itself ran the multiplex PCR reads through MiXCR, one entry per CDR3 protein. This sample yields 200,000 to 250,000 distinct CDR3 sequences, of which roughly 70% are seen a single time; 20% to 25% belongs to the top ten. The sequenced sample consisted of lung tumor tissue. Every receptor here comes from a man between 60 and 75 years old with non-small cell lung cancer.

As for this clonotype: The junction differs from germline at one of its ends, possibly a read error. The genes are TRBV11-3 and TRBJ2-1; D is perhaps TRBD1 or TRBD2 (6 bases each). The length of the CDR3 is 14 residues. CDR1 is SGHNT, CDR2 YENEEA, per germline. In nucleotides, the CDR3 is TGTGCCAGCAGCCCCGGAGGGGGTGGGAATGAGCAGTATTTC. Its protein product is CASSPGGGGNEQYF.

Points on this clonotype: One junction end disagrees with the germline gene, perhaps due to a read error. The chain is built from TRBV20-1 and TRBJ2-3, with D possibly matching TRBD1 (6 bases). Germline CDR1 DFQATT, CDR2 SNEGSKA (reference sequence). The CDR3 has 15 amino acids. The CDR3 coding sequence is TGCATTGCTAGAGATCGGCAGGGGAGCACAGATACGCAGTATTTT. This sequence encodes CIARDRQGSTDTQYF.

The chain recombines TRBV5-5 with TRBJ2-7; 8 bases line up with TRBD2. Per germline, CDR1 SGHKS and CDR2 YYEKEE (reference sequence). With V trimmed by 3 bases and J by 6 bases, 11 bases remained unmatched. The CDR3 is made up of 15 amino acids. The chain's CDR3 is CASSSTWTSLSEQYF. CDR3 DNA: TGTGCCAGCAGCTCAACCTGGACTAGCCTTTCCGAGCAGTACTTC.

Comments on this clonotype: Its ends do not fully match the called genes, so a read error is possible. This chain links TRBV6-5 with TRBJ2-1; 8 bases match TRBD2. CDR3 length: 12 amino acids. Germline V lookup: CDR1 MNHEY, CDR2 SVGAGI. CDR3 region: CASSPNGGAIIF. DNA of the CDR3: TGTGCCAGTAGTCCTAACGGGGGGGCCATAATCTTC.

Comment on this clonotype: Given a much more abundant clone one base away, this may be a read error. The rearrangement joins TRBV20-1 to TRBJ2-7, with D perhaps TRBD1 (7 bases). V was clipped by 2 bases and J by 1 base, with 18 bases between them. Per the germline V gene, CDR1 is DFQATT and CDR2 is SNEGSKA (reference sequence). The CDR3 extends over 16 amino acids. CDR3 in DNA: TGCAGTGCTAGAAATGCCGGGGCAGGGGGGTCCTACGAGCAGTACTTC. Amino acids: CSARNAGAGGSYEQYF.

Points on this clonotype: One end of the junction fails to match germline, which may point to a read error. The chain is built from TRBV20-1 and TRBJ2-1; D gene uncertain. Germline V lookup: CDR1 DFQATT, CDR2 SNEGSKA (reference sequence). The CDR3 sequence is 13 residues long. CDR3: CSSRETNDHEQFF. The CDR3 bases are TGCAGTTCTAGAGAAACGAACGACCATGAGCAGTTCTTC.

This clonotype was observed once. An end of the junction does not agree with germline; a read error may underlie this. The chain has TRBV6-6 and TRBJ2-1; the D gene is possibly TRBD1 (6 bases). Germline CDR1 is MNHNY and CDR2 is SVGAGI (reference sequence). The CDR3 consists of 14 residues. The CDR3 loop reads CTSTGTNKHNEQFF. The CDR3 coding sequence is TGTACCAGCACCGGGACAAACAAACACAATGAGCAGTTCTTC.

On this clonotype: It may be a read error: a sequence one base away is much more abundant. V gene TRBV20-1 combines with J gene TRBJ1-5; D is perhaps TRBD1 (5 bases). This CDR3 is 13 amino acids long. The germline V and J ends were trimmed by 7 bases and 7 bases, with 17 bases remaining between them. Germline values: CDR1 DFQATT, CDR2 SNEGSKA (reference sequence). As DNA, the CDR3 is TGCAGTGTTATCTCCGGGGGGGGACAGCCCCAGCATTTT. Translated: CSVISGGGQPQHF.